This TCR beta chain was sequenced during a study of T cells after yellow fever vaccination. For this clonotype: Antigen unknown.

Each CDR3 protein is one row after TCRdb ran MiXCR on the 5' RACE reads. The sample holds about 160,000 distinct CDR3 sequences, almost 7% seen once. The CDR3 runs to 14 residues. Deletions cut 8 bases from V and 0 bases from J, with 12 bases between. Overall study results and limits: Among primary-vaccination clones, most reappeared after the booster, at 96% for CD4 and 85% to 90% for CD8.

The chain employs TRBV12-3 or TRBV12-4 and TRBJ2-3; D is perhaps TRBD2 (5 bases). The sequenced sample was CD4+ T cells sorted from PBMCs, obtained about 5 days after the first yellow fever vaccination. This receptor was identified in a man aged 18 to 30 who received the YFV17D yellow fever vaccine. The CDR3 region is CASWRSASTDTQYF. The CDR3, as DNA: TGTGCCAGCTGGAGGTCGGCTAGCACAGATACGCAGTATTTT.